This T cell receptor (beta chain) was sequenced for a study of blood T cell repertoires in COVID-19. Study details: COVID-19 samples from acute and convalescent phases originated in the United States, Italy and Spain.

Sequencing was performed with immunoSEQ multiplex PCR; in TCRdb, only in-frame clones are kept and a portion is missing. The sample has around 290,000 clones, over 75% seen once. Recovered status in Cohort 3 required two negative PCRs, clearance, or symptom resolution. The origin of this receptor is a woman aged 30 to 39 who had recovered from COVID-19. The sequencing sample was made of PBMCs or T cells enriched from blood (not recorded which).

The CDR3 DNA reads TGTGCCAGCAGCGTAGGGGCGAACACTGAAGCTTTCTTT. Translating it yields CASSVGANTEAFF. The chain employs TRBV9 and TRBJ1-1; D ambiguous. Germline V gene sequence: CDR1 SGDLS, CDR2 YYNGEE. This CDR3 is 13 amino acids long. V gave up 0 bases and J gave up 1 base, with 4 bases separating them. The full variable domain, its missing parts supplied by reference TRBV9 and TRBJ1-1, is DSGVTQTPKHLITATGQRVTLRCSPRSGDLSVYWYQQSLDQGLQFLIQYYNGEERAKGNILERFSAQQFPDLHSELNLSSLELGDSALYFCASSVGANTEAFFGQGTRLTVV.